Listed below are T cell receptor beta chains from one sample, sequenced in a study of STAT3 mutations in large granular lymphocyte leukemia. The method was immunoSEQ multiplex PCR; TCRdb's version includes in-frame clones alone and lacks a portion of them. The table lists about 5,700 clones, under 85% of them singletons. Sequencing input: peripheral blood mononuclear cells. The receptors here all came from a man between 35 and 55 years old with T-cell large granular lymphocyte leukemia. Some clones in this sample may be carry-over from other donors' samples. The CDR3 runs from the conserved cysteine through the conserved F or W. A D gene is named only where the DNA matches it firmly. Size is omitted from some rows. Given values are once, few, many or a class for expanded clones.

clone_size d_call cdr3_length j_call v_call cdr3_aa cdr3_nt
few - 14 TRBJ1-2 TRBV6-5 CASSRGGVYYGYTF TGTGCCAGCAGTCGAGGGGGGGTCTACTATGGCTACACCTTC
once - 14 TRBJ2-1 TRBV9 CASSVVGVNNEQFF TGTGCCAGCAGCGTAGTGGGCGTTAACAATGAGCAGTTCTTC
- TRBD1 14 TRBJ2-7 TRBV6-6 CASRAGTGGNEQYF TGTGCCAGCAGGGCCGGGACAGGGGGCAACGAGCAGTACTTC
- TRBD2 14 TRBJ2-3 TRBV2 CASKGTSGNPTQYF TGTGCCAGCAAAGGGACTAGCGGTAACCCCACGCAGTATTTT
- TRBD2 14 TRBJ2-1 TRBV28 CASSRTRVGHEQFF TGTGCCAGCAGTAGGACTAGAGTTGGGCATGAGCAGTTCTTC
- TRBD2 14 TRBJ2-7 TRBV19 CASRGVGLAAPEYF TGTGCCAGTAGGGGCGTTGGACTAGCGGCGCCAGAGTACTTC
- - 13 TRBJ1-5 TRBV5-1 CASSTGADQPQHF TGCGCCAGCAGCACCGGGGCCGATCAGCCCCAGCATTTT
- - 11 TRBJ2-7 TRBV19 CASSRGYEQYF TGTGCCAGTAGTCGGGGCTACGAGCAGTACTTC
- - 15 TRBJ1-1 TRBV28 CASSLTGHRNTEAFF TGTGCCAGCAGTTTGACGGGACATAGGAACACTGAAGCTTTCTTT
- TRBD2 16 TRBJ2-1 TRBV7-9 CASSLGTSGSFNEQFF TGTGCCAGCAGCCTAGGGACTAGCGGGAGCTTCAATGAGCAGTTCTTC
- - 14 TRBJ1-1 TRBV28 CASSPVFLNTEAFF TGTGCCAGCAGTCCAGTTTTCTTGAACACTGAAGCTTTCTTT
- TRBD2 14 TRBJ2-7 TRBV4-3 CASSLGRSSYEQYF TGCGCCAGCAGCCTCGGGAGGAGCTCCTACGAGCAGTACTTC
once - 14 TRBJ2-2 TRBV2 CASTRRADTGELFF TGTGCCAGCACGCGTCGAGCGGACACCGGGGAGCTGTTTTTT
- TRBD2 14 TRBJ2-3 TRBV6-1 CATELAGGANTQYF TGTGCCACGGAACTAGCGGGAGGGGCGAATACGCAGTATTTT
- - 13 TRBJ1-1 TRBV19 CASSSDSYTEAFF TGTGCCAGTAGTTCGGACAGTTACACTGAAGCTTTCTTT
- TRBD1 15 TRBJ2-5 TRBV9 CASSDGQGFGETQYF TGTGCCAGCAGCGATGGACAGGGGTTCGGAGAGACCCAGTACTTC
- - 14 TRBJ2-3 TRBV18 CASSPVIWGDTQYF TGTGCCAGCTCACCAGTGATATGGGGAGATACGCAGTATTTT
- - 13 TRBJ2-1 TRBV4-3 CASSQDTGYEQFF TGCGCCAGCAGCCAAGACACTGGCTATGAGCAGTTCTTC
- TRBD2 16 TRBJ2-2 TRBV18 CATGGGTAANTGELFF TGTGCAACCGGGGGAGGGACCGCCGCGAACACCGGGGAGCTGTTTTTT
- - 14 TRBJ1-4 TRBV5-1 CASSFGSVNEKLFF TGCGCCAGCAGCTTTGGAAGTGTTAATGAAAAACTGTTTTTT
once - 13 TRBJ2-7 TRBV5-1 CASSLNSASEQYF TGCGCCAGCAGCTTGAACAGTGCTTCCGAGCAGTACTTC
once TRBD2 15 TRBJ2-7 TRBV4-3 CASSQGATSGYEQYF TGCGCCAGCAGCCAAGGCGCGACTAGCGGATACGAGCAGTACTTC
- TRBD1 15 TRBJ2-7 TRBV28 CASSSSTGVSYEQYF TGTGCCAGCAGTTCCTCGACAGGGGTTTCCTACGAGCAGTACTTC
- - 16 TRBJ1-3 TRBV10-1 CASSRASGRSGNTIYF TGCGCCAGCTCCAGGGCGTCGGGCCGCTCTGGAAACACCATATATTTT
medium-sized TRBD2 13 TRBJ2-3 TRBV29-1 CSVATSRTDTQYF TGCAGCGTGGCGACTAGCCGCACAGATACGCAGTATTTT
few - 15 TRBJ1-1 TRBV30 CASLGGIALNTEAFF TGTGCCTCCTTGGGGGGGATAGCCTTGAACACTGAAGCTTTCTTT
- TRBD1 13 TRBJ1-5 TRBV18 CASSPGTDQPQHF TGTGCCAGCTCACCCGGGACAGATCAGCCCCAGCATTTT
once - 14 TRBJ1-1 TRBV7-2 CASSFFGGDTEAFF TGTGCCAGCAGCTTTTTCGGTGGGGACACTGAAGCTTTCTTT
- - 13 TRBJ1-5 TRBV6-5 CASSYAAGQPQHF TGTGCCAGCAGTTACGCGGCTGGTCAGCCCCAGCATTTT
- - 14 TRBJ2-1 TRBV27 CASPRRAGYNEQFF TGTGCCAGTCCCCGCAGGGCTGGTTACAATGAGCAGTTCTTC
- - 14 TRBJ2-7 TRBV6-5 CASSPGPTFGEQYF TGTGCCAGCAGTCCGGGACCGACCTTTGGAGAGCAGTACTTC
- TRBD2 18 TRBJ2-1 TRBV12-5 CASGWSSGSNSWVNEQFF TGTGCTAGTGGTTGGTCCAGCGGGAGTAACAGTTGGGTCAATGAGCAGTTCTTC
- - 17 TRBJ1-2 TRBV30 CAWSVSWAARSNYGYTF TGTGCCTGGAGTGTATCGTGGGCGGCGCGTTCTAACTATGGCTACACCTTC
- - 12 TRBJ2-1 TRBV10-3 CAISELNNEQFF TGTGCCATCAGTGAGCTGAACAATGAGCAGTTCTTC
- - 15 TRBJ2-7 TRBV7-9 CASSSSPGRIYEQYF TGTGCCAGCAGCTCGTCCCCGGGACGGATCTACGAGCAGTACTTC
- TRBD1 13 TRBJ1-1 TRBV30 CAGTGRGHTEAFF TGTGCCGGTACGGGCAGGGGGCACACTGAAGCTTTCTTT
- TRBD2 16 TRBJ2-3 TRBV28 CASSLNRLAGSYTQYF TGTGCCAGCAGTTTAAATCGACTAGCGGGAAGCTATACGCAGTATTTT
- - 12 TRBJ2-7 TRBV5-6 CASSSILAEQYF TGTGCCAGCAGCAGTATTCTGGCCGAGCAGTACTTC
- - 16 TRBJ1-6 TRBV7-9 CASSPTGRSYNSPLHF TGTGCCAGCAGCCCCACAGGACGCTCTTATAATTCACCCCTCCACTTT
- - 11 TRBJ2-5 TRBV20-1 CSARARETQYF TGCAGTGCTAGAGCGCGGGAGACCCAGTACTTC
- TRBD1 15 TRBJ2-5 TRBV19 CASSIGTGERETQYF TGTGCCAGTAGCATCGGGACAGGGGAAAGAGAGACCCAGTACTTC
few - 14 TRBJ1-3 TRBV5-1 CASSPAGKRNTIYF TGCGCCAGCAGCCCCGCGGGAAAGAGAAACACCATATATTTT
- - 14 TRBJ1-4 TRBV7-9 CASSPVGTAEKLFF TGTGCCAGCAGCCCTGTGGGGACTGCAGAAAAACTGTTTTTT
once - 16 TRBJ2-4 TRBV15 CATSRDSGGLGNIQYF TGTGCCACCAGCAGAGATAGTGGGGGCCTGGGAAACATTCAGTACTTC
- - 13 TRBJ2-2 TRBV30 CAWTGTYTGELFF TGTGCCTGGACCGGGACCTACACCGGGGAGCTGTTTTTT
- - 15 TRBJ2-2 TRBV9 CASSPEHGGSRELFF TGTGCCAGCAGCCCAGAACACGGGGGATCCCGGGAGCTGTTTTTT
- TRBD2 16 TRBJ2-7 TRBV28 CASSFSLAGLSYEQYF TGTGCCAGCAGTTTCAGTCTAGCGGGCCTCTCCTACGAGCAGTACTTC
medium-sized - 15 TRBJ1-5 TRBV5-1 CASSLTGNSNQPQHF TGCGCCAGCAGCCTAACAGGGAATAGCAATCAGCCCCAGCATTTT
- TRBD2 15 TRBJ2-1 TRBV7-2 CASSPSGNSYNEQFF TGTGCCAGCAGCCCTAGCGGTAACTCCTACAATGAGCAGTTCTTC
- TRBD2 20 TRBJ2-7 TRBV5-1 CASSFDNRIRASGSTYEQYF TGCGCCAGCAGCTTCGACAACAGAATTCGGGCTAGCGGGAGCACCTACGAGCAGTACTTC
- - 14 TRBJ2-7 TRBV7-2 CASSLGPKAYEQYF TGTGCCAGCAGCTTAGGGCCCAAAGCCTACGAGCAGTACTTC
- - 13 TRBJ1-1 TRBV7-9 CASSLGGGTEAFF TGTGCCAGCAGCTTAGGGGGGGGCACTGAAGCTTTCTTT
- TRBD2 16 TRBJ2-7 TRBV5-5 CASSFASGTANYEQYF TGTGCCAGCAGCTTTGCTAGCGGTACCGCCAACTACGAGCAGTACTTC
few TRBD2 14 TRBJ2-1 TRBV5-1 CASMPSGGRAEQFF TGCGCCAGCATGCCGTCGGGAGGCAGGGCTGAGCAGTTCTTC
- - 15 TRBJ1-1 TRBV14 CASSQDFRAARGAFF TGTGCCAGCAGCCAAGATTTCCGGGCAGCCCGGGGAGCTTTCTTT
- TRBD1 16 TRBJ2-3 TRBV5-4 CASSRYGQGAIDTQYF TGTGCCAGCAGCCGTTACGGACAGGGGGCGATAGATACGCAGTATTTT
few TRBD1 15 TRBJ2-1 TRBV10-2 CASSLGRGHDNEQFF TGCGCCAGCAGTTTAGGCAGGGGGCATGACAATGAGCAGTTCTTC
few - 14 TRBJ1-1 TRBV30 CAWSDLRVGTEAFF TGTGCCTGGAGTGACCTCAGGGTAGGGACTGAAGCTTTCTTT
- TRBD2 16 TRBJ2-3 TRBV29-1 CSVRVGLAGSTDTQYF TGCAGCGTTCGGGTGGGACTAGCGGGAAGCACAGATACGCAGTATTTT
- - 12 TRBJ2-5 TRBV30 CAWTPGGETQYF TGTGCCTGGACCCCAGGTGGGGAGACCCAGTACTTC